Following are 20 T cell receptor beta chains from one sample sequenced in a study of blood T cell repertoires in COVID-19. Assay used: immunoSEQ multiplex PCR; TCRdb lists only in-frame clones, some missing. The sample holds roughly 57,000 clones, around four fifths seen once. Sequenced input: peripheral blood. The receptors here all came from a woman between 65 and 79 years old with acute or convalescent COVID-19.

This chain's CDR3 is CASSQIGGEKLFF. The CDR3 nucleotides are TGCGCCAGCAGCCAAATAGGAGGGGAAAAACTGTTTTTT. V and J are TRBV4-1 and TRBJ1-4; D ambiguous. CDR3 length: 13 amino acids. In germline, CDR1 is MGHRA, CDR2 YSYEKL. The germline V and J ends were trimmed by 2 bases and 8 bases, with 9 bases remaining between them.

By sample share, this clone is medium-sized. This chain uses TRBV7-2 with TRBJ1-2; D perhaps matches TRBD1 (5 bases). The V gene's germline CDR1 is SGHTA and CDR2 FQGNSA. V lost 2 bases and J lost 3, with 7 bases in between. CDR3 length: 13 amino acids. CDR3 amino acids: CASSLQGYYGYTF. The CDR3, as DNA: TGTGCCAGCAGCTTACAGGGTTACTATGGCTACACCTTC.

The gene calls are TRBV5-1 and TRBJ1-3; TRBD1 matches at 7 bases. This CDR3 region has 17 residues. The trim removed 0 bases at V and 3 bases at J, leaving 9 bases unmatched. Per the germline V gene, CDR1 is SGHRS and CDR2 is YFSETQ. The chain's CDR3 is CASSLGLRGLYGNTIYF. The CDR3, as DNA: TGCGCCAGCAGCTTGGGACTTAGGGGGCTATATGGAAACACCATATATTTT. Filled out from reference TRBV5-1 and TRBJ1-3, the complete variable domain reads KAGVTQTPRYLIKTRGQQVTLSCSPISGHRSVSWYQQTPGQGLQFLFEYFSETQRNKGNFPGRFSGRQFSNSRSEMNVSTLELGDSALYLCASSLGLRGLYGNTIYFGEGSWLTVV.

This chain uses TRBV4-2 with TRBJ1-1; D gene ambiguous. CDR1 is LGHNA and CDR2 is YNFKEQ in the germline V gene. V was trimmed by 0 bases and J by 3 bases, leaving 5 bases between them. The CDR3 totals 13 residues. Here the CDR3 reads CASSQEEYTEAFF. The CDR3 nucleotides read TGTGCCAGCAGCCAAGAGGAGTACACTGAAGCTTTCTTT.

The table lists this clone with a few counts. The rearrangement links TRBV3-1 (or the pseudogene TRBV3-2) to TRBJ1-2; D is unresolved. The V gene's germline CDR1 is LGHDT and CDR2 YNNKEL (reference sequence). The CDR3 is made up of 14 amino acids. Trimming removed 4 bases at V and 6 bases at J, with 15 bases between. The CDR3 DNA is TGTGCCAGCAGCCTAAGCGGCATCTGGGATGGCTACACCTTC. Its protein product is CASSLSGIWDGYTF.

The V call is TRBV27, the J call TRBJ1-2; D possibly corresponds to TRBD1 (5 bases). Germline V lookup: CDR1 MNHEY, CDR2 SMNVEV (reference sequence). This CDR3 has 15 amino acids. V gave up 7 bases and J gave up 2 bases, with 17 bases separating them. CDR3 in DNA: TGTGCCAGCAAGCCTCAGGGTCTAATCAACTATGGCTACACCTTC. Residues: CASKPQGLINYGYTF.

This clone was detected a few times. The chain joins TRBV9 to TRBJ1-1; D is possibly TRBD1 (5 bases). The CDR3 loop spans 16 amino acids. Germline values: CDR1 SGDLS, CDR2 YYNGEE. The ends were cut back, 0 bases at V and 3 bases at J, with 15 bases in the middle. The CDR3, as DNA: TGTGCCAGCAGCGTAGGGGGCCCACTGACGGACACTGAAGCTTTCTTT. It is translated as CASSVGGPLTDTEAFF.

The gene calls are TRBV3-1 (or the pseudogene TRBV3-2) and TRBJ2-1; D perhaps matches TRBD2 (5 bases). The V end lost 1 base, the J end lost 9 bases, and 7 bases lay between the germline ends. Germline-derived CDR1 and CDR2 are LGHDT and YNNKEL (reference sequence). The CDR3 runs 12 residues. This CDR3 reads CASSQAGVEQFF. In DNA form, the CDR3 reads TGTGCCAGCAGCCAAGCCGGGGTTGAGCAGTTCTTC.

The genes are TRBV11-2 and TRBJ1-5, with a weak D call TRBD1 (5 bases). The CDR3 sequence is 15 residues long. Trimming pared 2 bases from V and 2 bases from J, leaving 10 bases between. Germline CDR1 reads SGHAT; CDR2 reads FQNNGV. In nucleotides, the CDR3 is TGTGCCAGCAGCTTACGGGGGGGAGGCAATCAGCCCCAGCATTTT. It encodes CASSLRGGGNQPQHF. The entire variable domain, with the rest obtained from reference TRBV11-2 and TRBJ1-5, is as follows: EAGVAQSPRYKIIEKRQSVAFWCNPISGHATLYWYQQILGQGPKLLIQFQNNGVVDDSQLPKDRFSAERLKGVDSTLKIQPAKLEDSAVYLCASSLRGGGNQPQHFGDGTRLSIL.

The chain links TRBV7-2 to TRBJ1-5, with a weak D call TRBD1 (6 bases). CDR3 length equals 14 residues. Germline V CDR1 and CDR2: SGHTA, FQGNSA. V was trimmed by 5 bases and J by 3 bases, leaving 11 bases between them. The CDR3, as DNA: TGTGCCAGCAGCGTCACAGGGCCCAATCAGCCCCAGCATTTT. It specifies CASSVTGPNQPQHF.

This CDR3 reads CASSVGTGNSPLHF. The CDR3 coding sequence is TGTGCCAGCAGCGTTGGGACAGGGAATTCACCCCTCCACTTT. The chain employs TRBV9 and TRBJ1-6, with 9 nucleotides matching TRBD1. The length of the CDR3 is 14 residues. Looked up from germline, CDR1 is SGDLS and CDR2 is YYNGEE. Trimming took 2 bases from V and 7 from J; bases not matched to a gene: 1.

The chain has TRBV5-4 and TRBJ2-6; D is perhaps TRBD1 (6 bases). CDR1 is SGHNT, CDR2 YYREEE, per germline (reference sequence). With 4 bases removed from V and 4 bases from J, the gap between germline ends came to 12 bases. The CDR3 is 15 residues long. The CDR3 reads CASSLPGVGANVLTF. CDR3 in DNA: TGTGCCAGCAGCCTACCAGGGGTCGGGGCCAACGTCCTGACTTTC.

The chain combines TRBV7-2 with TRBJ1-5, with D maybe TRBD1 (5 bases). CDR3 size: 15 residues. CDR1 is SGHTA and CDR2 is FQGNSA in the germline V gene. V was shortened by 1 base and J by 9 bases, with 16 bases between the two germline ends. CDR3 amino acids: CASSLERQGRGPQHF. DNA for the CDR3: TGTGCCAGCAGCTTAGAGAGGCAGGGTAGGGGGCCCCAGCATTTT.

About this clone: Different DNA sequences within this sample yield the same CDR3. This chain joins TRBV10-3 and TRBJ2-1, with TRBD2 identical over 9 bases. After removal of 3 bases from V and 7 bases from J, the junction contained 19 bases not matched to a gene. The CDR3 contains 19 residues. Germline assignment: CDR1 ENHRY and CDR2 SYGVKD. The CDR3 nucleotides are TGTGCCATCAGTGAATCCTCCCTTTCGAGGGGGCGGGGGGGAAATGAGCAGTTCTTC. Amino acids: CAISESSLSRGRGGNEQFF.

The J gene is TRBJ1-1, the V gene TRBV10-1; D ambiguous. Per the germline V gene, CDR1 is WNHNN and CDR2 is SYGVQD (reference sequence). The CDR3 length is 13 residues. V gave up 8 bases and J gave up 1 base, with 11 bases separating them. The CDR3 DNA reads TGCGCCAGCTCTCCGGGGAAGAACACTGAAGCTTTCTTT. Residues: CASSPGKNTEAFF.

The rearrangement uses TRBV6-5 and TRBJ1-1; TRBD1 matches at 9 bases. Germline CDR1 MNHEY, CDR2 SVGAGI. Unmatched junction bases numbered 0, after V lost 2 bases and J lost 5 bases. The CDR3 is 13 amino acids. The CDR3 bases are TGTGCCAGCAGTTACGACAGGGGGACTGAAGCTTTCTTT. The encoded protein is CASSYDRGTEAFF.

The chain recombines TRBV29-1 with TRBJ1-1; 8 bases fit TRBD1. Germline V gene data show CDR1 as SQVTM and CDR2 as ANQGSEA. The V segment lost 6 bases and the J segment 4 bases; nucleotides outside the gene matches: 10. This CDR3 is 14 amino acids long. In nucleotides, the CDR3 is TGCAGCGTGGTTGGACAGGGAGGAGGCACTGAAGCTTTCTTT. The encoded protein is CSVVGQGGGTEAFF.

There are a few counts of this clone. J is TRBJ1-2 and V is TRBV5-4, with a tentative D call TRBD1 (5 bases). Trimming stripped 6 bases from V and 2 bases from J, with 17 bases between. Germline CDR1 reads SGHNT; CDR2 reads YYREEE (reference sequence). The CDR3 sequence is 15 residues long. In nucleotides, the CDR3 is TGTGCCAGCATCCCCCACGGGGGTTTGAACTATGGCTACACCTTC. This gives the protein CASIPHGGLNYGYTF.

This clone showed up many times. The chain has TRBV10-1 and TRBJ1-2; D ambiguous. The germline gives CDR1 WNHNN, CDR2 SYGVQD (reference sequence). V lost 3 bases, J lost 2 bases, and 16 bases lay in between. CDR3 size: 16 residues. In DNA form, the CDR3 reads TGCGCCAGCAGTGAACCGAGGCTCCGGCTAAACTATGGCTACACCTTC. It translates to CASSEPRLRLNYGYTF.

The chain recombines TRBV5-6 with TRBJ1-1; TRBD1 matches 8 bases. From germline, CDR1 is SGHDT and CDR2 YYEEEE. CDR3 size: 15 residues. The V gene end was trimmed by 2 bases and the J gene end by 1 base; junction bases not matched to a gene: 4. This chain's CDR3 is CASSFYDRGNTEAFF. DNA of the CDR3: TGTGCCAGCAGCTTCTATGACAGGGGGAACACTGAAGCTTTCTTT.